Listed below are T cell receptor beta chains from one sample, sequenced in a study of T cell repertoires in cytomegalovirus infection. In TCRdb, the reads were re-called with MiXCR into one record per CDR3 protein. Of approximately 160,000 distinct CDR3 sequences detected, approximately 17% appear once; the ten largest clones hold under 20%. The source material was CD8+ T cells from PBMCs. All receptors derive from a human donor in good health (CMV status not recorded). Some clones in this sample may be carry-over from other donors' samples. Both conserved end residues are part of each CDR3. A D gene is named only where the DNA matches it firmly. The size of a clone is reported for some rows only, either as once, few or many, or as a class for expanded clones.

DNA	CDR3	D	size	V	J
TGTGCCAGCAGTCCCAATTATAACTCCTACAATGAGCAGTTCTTC	CASSPNYNSYNEQFF	NA	few	TRBV7-6	TRBJ2-1
TGTGCCACCAGCAGCAGGGTGTTGGACGAGCAGTACTTC	CATSSRVLDEQYF	NA	NA	TRBV15	TRBJ2-7
TGTGCCAGCAGTAACAACAGGGTCGAGGCTTTCTTT	CASSNNRVEAFF	NA	few	TRBV12-3/TRBV12-4	TRBJ1-1
TGCGCCAGCAGCGGATTAGCGGGGGGGGCTGATGAGCAGTTCTTC	CASSGLAGGADEQFF	TRBD2	few	TRBV5-1	TRBJ2-1
TGCAGCGTTGAAGAAGGACTAGCGATTGACGATGAGCAGTTCTTC	CSVEEGLAIDDEQFF	TRBD2	NA	TRBV29-1	TRBJ2-1
TGTGCCAGCAGCTTAGAGGGCAGTCCTTCTTACAATGAGCAGTTCTTC	CASSLEGSPSYNEQFF	NA	NA	TRBV7-8	TRBJ2-1
TGTGCCAGCAGCTTGGGACAGGGGATTACCAAAAACATTCAGTACTTC	CASSLGQGITKNIQYF	TRBD1	few	TRBV5-4	TRBJ2-4
TGTGCCAGCAGCACGCGACAGGCTTACCTTGGCTACACCTTC	CASSTRQAYLGYTF	NA	NA	TRBV7-3	TRBJ1-2
TGTGCCAGCAGCGTAGAACGTGGCACTGAAGCTTTCTTT	CASSVERGTEAFF	NA	few	TRBV9	TRBJ1-1
TGTGCCAGCAGCTTAAAATACATGGGTACAGGACAAAGTAACGACCCCTATAATTCACCCCTCCACTTT	CASSLKYMGTGQSNDPYNSPLHF	NA	NA	TRBV11-2	TRBJ1-6
TGTGCCAGCAAGACTTACAGGGGCGGTATTGGATCTGGGGCCAACGTCCTGACTTTC	CASKTYRGGIGSGANVLTF	TRBD1	NA	TRBV28	TRBJ2-6
TGTGCCAGCCAAAACGGGGGGGGCTCAGAGACCCAGTACTTC	CASQNGGGSETQYF	TRBD2	few	TRBV6-6	TRBJ2-5
TGTGCCAGCAGCTTAGGACCGGCCGGTACGCAGTATTTT	CASSLGPAGTQYF	NA	many	TRBV7-2	TRBJ2-3
TGCAGTGCTAGAGAGTTGGGACAGTCCTACGAGCAGTACTTC	CSARELGQSYEQYF	TRBD1	NA	TRBV20-1	TRBJ2-7
TGTGCCAGCAGTCCGACAGTCGTAGATACGCAGTATTTT	CASSPTVVDTQYF	NA	NA	TRBV6-2/TRBV6-3	TRBJ2-3
TGTGCCAGCAGTTACTCCCCCGGGAAACGAACTCACGAGCAGTACTTC	CASSYSPGKRTHEQYF	NA	NA	TRBV6-5	TRBJ2-7
TGTGCCAGCAGTTACTCTTCGGGGAATGGCTACACCTTC	CASSYSSGNGYTF	NA	few	TRBV6-2/TRBV6-3	TRBJ1-2
TGTGCCAGCAGTTTAGAGGGCCTAGAGACCCAGTACTTC	CASSLEGLETQYF	NA	few	TRBV28	TRBJ2-5
TGTGCCAGCAGCTTATTTCGGACAGACTCCTACAATGAGCAGTTCTTC	CASSLFRTDSYNEQFF	NA	NA	TRBV7-2	TRBJ2-1
TGTGCCAGCAGTTCTACTATACTCGGGATTAGTGAGCAGTTCTTC	CASSSTILGISEQFF	NA	NA	TRBV7-9	TRBJ2-1
TGCGCCAGCAGTGCGGGCGGTTCGAGACAGGGAGAGACCCAGTACTTC	CASSAGGSRQGETQYF	TRBD1	NA	TRBV4-1	TRBJ2-5
TGTGCCAGCAGCATACAGGGGGCTAATGAAAAACTGTTTTTT	CASSIQGANEKLFF	TRBD1	NA	TRBV7-9	TRBJ1-4
TGCAGTGGATTTAGTGGGCAGGGGAATTCACCCCTCCACTTT	CSGFSGQGNSPLHF	NA	few	TRBV20-1	TRBJ1-6
TGTGCCAGCAGCTTAGAAGGGGGCCCGGGGGCTTTT	CASSLEGGPGAF	TRBD1	few	TRBV7-6	TRBJ1-1
TGTGCCAGCAGTTTAAACGGGTACAATGAGCAGTTCTTC	CASSLNGYNEQFF	NA	NA	TRBV27	TRBJ2-1
TGTGCCAGCAGCCCGCCGGGACTAGCGGTTTACGAGCAGTACTTC	CASSPPGLAVYEQYF	TRBD2	few	TRBV7-9	TRBJ2-7
TGTGCCAGCAGTTACCCGACAGCCCAGCATTTT	CASSYPTAQHF	NA	few	TRBV6-2/TRBV6-3	TRBJ1-5
TGCAGCGTTGTTGGCACCGGGGAGCTGTTTTTT	CSVVGTGELFF	NA	NA	TRBV29-1	TRBJ2-2
TGTGCCAGCAGCTTATGGGCCAACACTGAAGCTTTCTTT	CASSLWANTEAFF	NA	many	TRBV7-3	TRBJ1-1
TGTGCCAGCAGTTTAACTTCGGGTTGGAATGAGCAGTTCTTC	CASSLTSGWNEQFF	NA	few	TRBV27	TRBJ2-1
TGTGCCAGCAGCCACCCGGCGAAAAACATTCAGTACTTC	CASSHPAKNIQYF	NA	NA	TRBV5-5	TRBJ2-4
TGTGCCAGCAGCCTTCCCTGGACAGGGGCCAATGAGCAGTTCTTC	CASSLPWTGANEQFF	TRBD1	few	TRBV7-8	TRBJ2-1
TGTGCCAGCAGCTTAGTGGCCCGCTTGAGCTCCTACGAGCAGTACTTC	CASSLVARLSSYEQYF	NA	few	TRBV7-8	TRBJ2-7
TGTGCCAGCAGCTACGGGACGGTCCAAGAGACCCAGTACTTC	CASSYGTVQETQYF	NA	many	TRBV7-9	TRBJ2-5
TGCGCCAGCAGCCAAGAACTCGGGAACTATGGCTACACCTTC	CASSQELGNYGYTF	NA	NA	TRBV4-3	TRBJ1-2
TGCAGTGCTAGGGAAGGGGGCGAGAATTCACCCCTCCACTTT	CSAREGGENSPLHF	TRBD1	many	TRBV20-1	TRBJ1-6
TGTGCCAGCAGCCCCACCGGGACGGGTTCGGCGGCTAATGAAAAACTGTTTTTT	CASSPTGTGSAANEKLFF	NA	NA	TRBV7-9	TRBJ1-4
TGTGCCATCAGTGACCCCACGGGAAGTAATGAAAAACTGTTTTTT	CAISDPTGSNEKLFF	NA	many	TRBV10-3	TRBJ1-4
TGTGCCAGCAGTTACGGAGGCGGAGAGACCCAGTACTTC	CASSYGGGETQYF	NA	NA	TRBV6-8	TRBJ2-5
TGTGCCACCAGCAGCCCGGGTAGGGCGAGCTACGAGCAGTACTTC	CATSSPGRASYEQYF	NA	NA	TRBV15	TRBJ2-7
TGTGCCAGCAGCTTCCGACAGGGATCCCACTACGAGCAGTACTTC	CASSFRQGSHYEQYF	TRBD1	NA	TRBV7-9	TRBJ2-7
TGTGCCAGCAGCGAGGGACTACCTCAGTTCTTC	CASSEGLPQFF	TRBD2	few	TRBV6-2/TRBV6-3	TRBJ2-1
TGTGCCAGCAGTGCGACTAGCTACGAGCAGTACTTC	CASSATSYEQYF	NA	few	TRBV6-1	TRBJ2-7
TGTGCCAGCAGTTTATTCGCCGCCAGATCATCCTACGAGCAGTACTTC	CASSLFAARSSYEQYF	NA	once	TRBV28	TRBJ2-7
TGTGCCAGCAGTTTAACCAGGACAGGGTTCACCGGGGAGCTGTTTTTT	CASSLTRTGFTGELFF	TRBD1	few	TRBV12-3/TRBV12-4	TRBJ2-2
TGTGCCAGCAGTCGGGCCCGCGGTGAGCAGTTCTTC	CASSRARGEQFF	NA	NA	TRBV5-4	TRBJ2-1
TGTGCCAGCACGGTTGGGACAGGGGGCTTGAATGAGCAGTTCTTC	CASTVGTGGLNEQFF	TRBD1	NA	TRBV12-3/TRBV12-4	TRBJ2-1